This T cell receptor beta chain was documented in a study of cytomegalovirus exposure and HLA in healthy donors. Comments on this clone: Antigen: not known.

The length of the CDR3 is 15 residues. Germline CDR1 reads SGHTA; CDR2 reads FQGTGA. Trimming pared 5 bases from V and 7 bases from J, leaving 18 bases between. Overall study results and limits: Per a prior analysis, the majority of TCR beta V segments were productive roughly 87% or roughly 30% of the time.

PCR was performed using 60 Vbeta and 13 Jbeta primers. Clones were read by immunoSEQ multiplex PCR, and TCRdb kept only the in-frame ones, dropping some. The sample contains roughly 140,000 clones, roughly 77% of which appear only once. The material sequenced was PBMCs. The receptor's source is a woman younger than 45 in good health and CMV-seronegative. The V call is TRBV7-3, the J call TRBJ2-1; D is possibly TRBD2 (6 bases). In nucleotides, the CDR3 is TGTGCCAGCAGCCAAGTAGGAGGGCAGATGAATGAGCAGTTCTTC. Its translation: CASSQVGGQMNEQFF.